Below are 8 T cell receptor beta chains sequenced from a single sample in a study of shared clonotypes between healthy human individuals. The data were produced by immunoSEQ multiplex PCR, yet TCRdb's version contains in-frame clones alone and is incomplete. The sample has roughly 2.1 million clones, 85% to 95% seen once. Naive-designated CD8 cells lacked CD45RO, were positively enriched for CCR7, and omitted terminally differentiated effector memory CD45RA+ cells. The sample consisted of naive CD8+ T cells from PBMCs. These receptors came from a man younger than 35 in good health. Some clones in this sample may be carry-over from other donors' samples.

The genes are TRBV19 and TRBJ1-5, with 7 bases matching TRBD1. V lost 6 bases to trimming and J lost 1 base; unmatched junction nucleotides: 6. Germline V gene data show CDR1 as LNHDA and CDR2 as SQIVND (reference sequence). The CDR3 length is 15 residues. CDR3 protein: CASSPTGTSNQPQHF. CDR3 nucleotide sequence: TGTGCCAGTAGCCCGACAGGGACCAGCAATCAGCCCCAGCATTTT.

This clone was counted a single time. This chain connects TRBV27 to TRBJ2-2, with TRBD2 identical over 7 bases. The CDR3 has 16 residues. Trimming took 1 base from V and 3 from J; bases not matched to a gene: 5. Germline V gene lookup returns CDR1 MNHEY and CDR2 SMNVEV (reference sequence). This chain's CDR3 is CASSLYGRPYTGELFF. DNA of the CDR3: TGTGCCAGCAGTTTATACGGGAGGCCCTACACCGGGGAGCTGTTTTTT.

V usage is TRBV9 and J usage is TRBJ2-1, with 8 positions matching TRBD1. CDR1 and CDR2 (germline): SGDLS, YYNGEE. Unmatched junction bases numbered 9, after V lost 0 bases and J lost 7 bases. The CDR3 has 16 amino acids. CDR3 region: CASSVGRGQGRNEQFF. The CDR3 DNA sequence: TGTGCCAGCAGCGTAGGGCGCGGACAGGGACGAAATGAGCAGTTCTTC.

This sequence joins TRBV7-9 and TRBJ2-5, with 7 bases aligning to TRBD1. The V segment lost 5 bases and the J segment 9 bases; nucleotides outside the gene matches: 6. Germline CDR1 reads SEHNR; CDR2 reads FQNEAQ (reference sequence). This CDR3 comprises 12 residues. The CDR3 bases are TGTGCCAGCAGCCCCGGGACAGTAGCCCAGTACTTC. Translation gives CASSPGTVAQYF.

In this sample, this clone turned up once. The CDR3 sequence is CASSLALLAGGPYNEQFF. CDR3 nucleotide sequence: TGTGCCAGCAGCTTGGCCCTACTAGCGGGAGGACCCTACAATGAGCAGTTCTTC. The gene calls are TRBV5-6 and TRBJ2-1, with 12 bases aligning to TRBD2. Looked up from germline, CDR1 is SGHDT and CDR2 is YYEEEE. This CDR3 is built from 18 residues. J lost 2 bases, V lost 0 bases, and 6 bases had no gene match.

V is TRBV18 and J is TRBJ1-2; D ambiguous. Per germline, CDR1 KGHSH and CDR2 LQKENI. V lost 11 bases and J 4 bases, leaving 17 bases between the germline ends. The CDR3 loop spans 13 amino acids. The CDR3: CAAPGRVSYGYTF. The CDR3 region has the DNA TGTGCCGCTCCCGGGAGGGTAAGCTATGGCTACACCTTC.

The chain has TRBV5-6 and TRBJ1-1, with a tentative D call TRBD1 (6 bases). This CDR3 region has 15 residues. Trimming stripped 0 bases from V and 3 bases from J, with 12 bases between. From germline, CDR1 is SGHDT and CDR2 YYEEEE. The CDR3 is CASSLAQGRDTEAFF. The CDR3, as DNA: TGTGCCAGCAGCTTGGCACAGGGCCGGGACACTGAAGCTTTCTTT.

This clone was seen more than once but under ten times. The rearrangement joins TRBV27 to TRBJ1-5; the D is unclear. CDR3 size: 12 residues. V was shortened by 5 bases and J by 5 bases, with 7 bases between the two germline ends. Germline CDR1 reads MNHEY; CDR2 reads SMNVEV (reference sequence). CDR3 region: CASSPQDQPQHF. The CDR3 DNA follows: TGTGCCAGCAGTCCCCAGGATCAGCCCCAGCATTTT.